Following are 27 T cell receptor beta chains from one sample sequenced in a study of cytomegalovirus exposure and HLA in healthy donors. PCR amplification relied on 60 Vbeta primers (plus 13 Jbeta primers). TCRdb's table, derived via immunoSEQ multiplex PCR, lists solely in-frame clones and lacks some. This sample has 60,000 to 95,000 clones, with 65% to 90% found just once. Sequencing was performed on PBMCs. The receptor set was obtained from a man aged 65 to 79 in good health and CMV-seropositive.

This chain connects TRBV5-1 to TRBJ1-1; D gene uncertain. CDR1 is SGHRS, CDR2 YFSETQ, per germline. The CDR3 totals 13 residues. Between the trimmed V and J ends, which lost 0 bases and 3 bases, there was a span of 6 bases. The CDR3 reads CASSLEQDTEAFF. For the CDR3, the DNA is TGCGCCAGCAGCTTGGAACAAGACACTGAAGCTTTCTTT.

The chain carries TRBV5-1 and TRBJ2-1, with 9 positions matching TRBD1. Germline lookup yields CDR1 SGHRS and CDR2 YFSETQ. V trimming: 4 bases; J trimming: 5 bases; junction bases outside the gene matches: 4. The CDR3 is made up of 14 amino acids. CDR3 amino acids: CASSMGQGNNEQFF. The CDR3 bases are TGCGCCAGCAGCATGGGACAGGGTAACAATGAGCAGTTCTTC.

The chain uses TRBV7-9 and TRBJ1-2, with TRBD1 as a possible D gene (6 bases). This CDR3 spans 12 amino acids. Deletions cut 7 bases from V and 5 bases from J, with 11 bases between. CDR1 is SEHNR and CDR2 is FQNEAQ in the germline V gene (reference sequence). The DNA for the CDR3 is TGTGCCAGCATCTCTAGGGGGTATGGCTACACCTTC. It yields the protein CASISRGYGYTF. Using reference TRBV7-9 and TRBJ1-2 for the parts outside the CDR3, the full variable domain is DTGVSQNPRHKITKRGQNVTFRCDPISEHNRLYWYRQTLGQGPEFLTYFQNEAQLEKSRLLSDRFSAERPKGSFSTLEIQRTEQGDSAMYLCASISRGYGYTFGSGTRLTVV.

V gene TRBV19 combines with J gene TRBJ1-2, with 7 bases aligning to TRBD1. This CDR3 region has 15 residues. Germline-derived CDR1 and CDR2 are LNHDA and SQIVND (reference sequence). After removal of 5 bases from V and 1 base from J, the junction contained 7 bases not matched to a gene. The CDR3 coding sequence is TGTGCCAGTAGTCCAGGACAGGCCATTAACTATGGCTACACCTTC. Translated: CASSPGQAINYGYTF.

The V call is TRBV10-3, the J call TRBJ1-1; the D gene is possibly TRBD1 (5 bases). V was shortened by 10 bases and J by 12 bases, with 27 bases between the two germline ends. In germline, CDR1 is ENHRY, CDR2 SYGVKD. The CDR3 runs to 14 residues. This CDR3 reads CATGPPQVFYGTFF. The CDR3 DNA follows: TGTGCCACAGGGCCCCCACAGGTTTTTTATGGTACTTTCTTT.

The chain couples TRBV28 to TRBJ2-7; D may be TRBD1 (6 bases). CDR1 is MDHEN and CDR2 is SYDVKM in the germline V gene. The length of the CDR3 is 15 residues. V lost 5 bases to trimming and J lost 2 bases, with 16 bases between them. The CDR3 loop reads CASSEVAAGAYEQYF. As DNA, the CDR3 is TGTGCCAGCAGTGAGGTCGCGGCAGGGGCCTACGAGCAGTACTTC.

This clone has just a few counts. The chain combines TRBV19 with TRBJ2-3; 7 nucleotides match TRBD1. Per the germline V gene, CDR1 is LNHDA and CDR2 is SQIVND (reference sequence). The CDR3 runs 15 residues. The trim removed 5 bases at V and 2 bases at J, leaving 7 bases unmatched. CDR3 in amino acids: CASSPPTGLTDTQYF. The CDR3 DNA sequence: TGTGCCAGTAGTCCTCCGACAGGGCTCACAGATACGCAGTATTTT.

The J gene is TRBJ2-1, the V gene TRBV29-1; 11 nucleotides line up with TRBD2. With 6 bases clipped from V and 5 bases from J, the junction kept 6 bases outside the gene matches. The CDR3 spans 14 residues. The germline V gene has CDR1 SQVTM and CDR2 ANQGSEA. The CDR3 coding sequence is TGCAGCGTCCGACCTAGCGGGAGGAACAATGAGCAGTTCTTC. This codes for CSVRPSGRNNEQFF.

V usage is TRBV28 and J usage is TRBJ2-7, with 8 bases fitting TRBD1. In germline, CDR1 is MDHEN, CDR2 SYDVKM. The CDR3 loop spans 14 amino acids. V was clipped by 8 bases and J by 7 bases; unmatched bases: 13. The CDR3 nucleotides read TGTGCCAGCCGACCCGGGACAGGTTTTGAAGAGCAGTACTTC. The encoded protein is CASRPGTGFEEQYF.

This chain uses TRBV10-1 with TRBJ2-2; no reliable D call. Looked up from germline, CDR1 is WNHNN and CDR2 is SYGVQD (reference sequence). The V and J ends lost 6 bases and 4 bases respectively, with 9 bases between them. The CDR3 covers 13 residues. CDR3 coding DNA: TGCGCCAGCAGGAGTCAGGCCACCGGGGAGCTGTTTTTT. Translation: CASRSQATGELFF.

This chain links TRBV4-1 with TRBJ2-1; D is unresolved. The CDR3 covers 16 residues. V lost 2 bases and J 0 bases, leaving 11 bases between the germline ends. The germline CDR1 and CDR2 sequences are MGHRA and YSYEKL. The CDR3 DNA follows: TGCGCCAGCAGCCAACAACAGCAGAGCTCCTACAATGAGCAGTTCTTC. It yields the protein CASSQQQQSSYNEQFF.

The chain joins TRBV29-1 to TRBJ2-7; 9 positions match TRBD1. V shed 4 bases and J 4 bases; nucleotides not matched to a gene: 8. CDR3 length equals 14 residues. Germline CDR1 is SQVTM and CDR2 is ANQGSEA. The CDR3 is CSVVLGQGGYEQYF. DNA of the CDR3: TGCAGCGTTGTGTTGGGACAGGGAGGTTACGAGCAGTACTTC.

The chain carries TRBV7-9 and TRBJ2-1; 8 bases map to TRBD1. CDR3 length equals 15 residues. CDR1 is SEHNR and CDR2 is FQNEAQ in the germline V gene (reference sequence). V was clipped by 1 base and J by 4 bases; unmatched bases: 3. The CDR3 loop is CASSLGTGIYNEQFF. CDR3 bases: TGTGCCAGCAGCTTAGGGACAGGGATATACAATGAGCAGTTCTTC.

This chain joins TRBV28 and TRBJ2-1, with 9 bases lining up with TRBD2. Per the germline V gene, CDR1 is MDHEN and CDR2 is SYDVKM. This CDR3 spans 14 amino acids. J was trimmed by 3 bases and V by 4 bases; bases with no gene match: 1. CDR3 sequence reads: CASSSSGNYNEQFF. In DNA, the CDR3 is TGTGCCAGCAGTTCTAGCGGGAACTACAATGAGCAGTTCTTC.

J is TRBJ1-1 and V is TRBV7-2; TRBD1 might be the D (5 bases). Trimming pared 1 base from V and 3 bases from J, leaving 12 bases between. Germline values: CDR1 SGHTA, CDR2 FQGNSA. The CDR3 sequence is 15 residues long. The CDR3 loop is CASSLDGGSDTEAFF. CDR3 nucleotides: TGTGCCAGCAGCTTAGATGGGGGGTCGGACACTGAAGCTTTCTTT. Supplemented by reference TRBV7-2 and TRBJ1-1, the full variable domain reads GAGVSQSPSNKVTEKGKDVELRCDPISGHTALYWYRQSLGQGLEFLIYFQGNSAPDKSGLPSDRFSAERTGGSVSTLTIQRTQQEDSAVYLCASSLDGGSDTEAFFGQGTRLTVV.

This sequence joins TRBV5-6 and TRBJ2-1; D is ambiguous. Between the trimmed V and J ends, which lost 3 bases and 4 bases, there was a span of 2 bases. From germline, CDR1 is SGHDT and CDR2 YYEEEE. CDR3 length: 11 residues. The CDR3 reads CASSSYNEQFF. CDR3 DNA: TGTGCCAGCAGCTCTTACAATGAGCAGTTCTTC.

The chain's CDR3 is CASSVDLRQGEPFF. CDR3 in DNA: TGTGCCAGCAGCGTAGATCTGAGACAGGGAGAACCTTTCTTT. The chain joins TRBV9 to TRBJ1-1; 7 bases fit TRBD1. The CDR3 sequence is 14 residues long. With V trimmed by 0 bases and J by 12 bases, 11 bases remained unmatched. The germline CDR1 and CDR2 sequences are SGDLS and YYNGEE.

The chain joins TRBV5-8 to TRBJ1-1; 7 bases align to TRBD1. Germline values: CDR1 SGHTS, CDR2 YDEGEE. With V trimmed by 0 bases and J by 5 bases, 4 bases remained unmatched. This CDR3 spans 14 amino acids. The DNA of the CDR3 is TGTGCCAGCAGCTTGGACCGCAGGGGGACTGAAGCTTTCTTT. Translation: CASSLDRRGTEAFF.

A note on this clone: The germline gene is not matched at one end of the junction; a read error may be the cause. V usage is TRBV7-7 and J usage is TRBJ2-5; 8 positions agree with TRBD2. The CDR3 runs to 14 residues. Germline V gene lookup returns CDR1 SSHAT and CDR2 FNYEAQ (reference sequence). The CDR3 DNA follows: TGTGCTAGCAGCTTACGCGGGAGGCAAGAGACCCAGTACTTC. Its protein product is CASSLRGRQETQYF.

This clone was seen a single time. CDR3: CASSVPGANVLTF. CDR3 nucleotides: TGTGCCAGCAGCGTTCCGGGGGCCAACGTCCTGACTTTC. This chain links TRBV9 with TRBJ2-6; D remains ambiguous. V lost 2 bases and J lost 4, with 4 bases in between. The CDR3 sequence is 13 residues long. Germline CDR1 is SGDLS and CDR2 is YYNGEE.

This clone was seen more than once but under ten times. The V gene is TRBV5-4, the J gene TRBJ2-3, with TRBD2 identical over 9 bases. After removal of 4 bases from V and 0 bases from J, the junction contained 12 bases not matched to a gene. The CDR3 is 18 amino acids. Germline V CDR1 and CDR2: SGHNT, YYREEE (reference sequence). The CDR3 loop is CASSPSVAGADSTDTQYF. The CDR3 nucleotides are TGTGCCAGCAGCCCGTCAGTAGCGGGGGCGGATAGCACAGATACGCAGTATTTT.

The chain combines TRBV4-3 with TRBJ2-5; 9 nucleotides match TRBD1. In germline, CDR1 is LGHNA, CDR2 YSLEER. V shed 0 bases and J 13 bases; nucleotides not matched to a gene: 6. This CDR3 has 13 amino acids. CDR3: CASSQEPGTGPYF. CDR3 DNA sequence: TGCGCCAGCAGCCAAGAACCTGGGACAGGGCCGTACTTC.

The table lists this clone with a few counts. The chain combines TRBV11-3 with TRBJ2-6; the match to TRBD1 covers 9 bases. Germline V gene lookup returns CDR1 SGHNT and CDR2 YENEEA. This CDR3 contains 17 residues. J gave up 3 bases and V 5 bases, and 8 bases lay outside the gene matches. The CDR3 sequence is CASSQGTGTGGANVLTF. For the CDR3, the DNA is TGTGCCAGCAGCCAAGGGACAGGGACTGGTGGGGCCAACGTCCTGACTTTC.

The chain joins TRBV28 to TRBJ2-7, with D possibly TRBD2 on 5 matching bases. V was shortened by 7 bases and J by 7 bases, with 14 bases between the two germline ends. In germline, CDR1 is MDHEN, CDR2 SYDVKM. This CDR3 comprises 12 residues. The CDR3 here is CASTLDYREQYF. The CDR3 DNA follows: TGTGCCAGCACATTAGACTACCGAGAGCAGTACTTC. The full variable domain, with the rest looked up from reference TRBV28 and TRBJ2-7, is DVKVTQSSRYLVKRTGEKVFLECVQDMDHENMFWYRQDPGLGLRLIYFSYDVKMKEKGDIPEGYSVSREKKERFSLILESASTNQTSMYLCASTLDYREQYFGPGTRLTVT.

The V gene is TRBV10-1, the J gene TRBJ2-1; 10 nucleotides match TRBD2. The junction had 7 bases not matched to a gene; V was cut back by 3 bases and J by 8 bases. The CDR3 covers 15 residues. Germline CDR1 is WNHNN and CDR2 is SYGVQD (reference sequence). The CDR3 DNA sequence: TGCGCCAGCAGTGAATTTAGCGGGAGGCAGGATGAGCAGTTCTTC. Translating it yields CASSEFSGRQDEQFF.

In nucleotides, the CDR3 is TGTGCCAGCAGTTCTCCCGGACAGGTCTATGGCTACACCTTC. Protein: CASSSPGQVYGYTF. V and J are TRBV6-5 and TRBJ1-2; the match to TRBD1 covers 7 bases. V dropped 4 bases and J dropped 4; count of bases not matched to a gene: 6. The CDR3 has 14 residues. Germline assignment: CDR1 MNHEY and CDR2 SVGAGI.

The V gene is TRBV4-2, the J gene TRBJ2-1; 11 bases fit TRBD2. V gave up 6 bases and J gave up 0 bases; unmatched junction bases: 10. Germline loops: CDR1 LGHNA, CDR2 YNFKEQ. The CDR3 runs to 18 residues. The CDR3 DNA follows: TGTGCCAGCAGAACCCAACTAGCGGGAGTAGGCTCCTACAATGAGCAGTTCTTC. Protein product: CASRTQLAGVGSYNEQFF.